The next 31 T cell receptor beta chains were all read from a single sample in a study of blood T cell repertoires in COVID-19. The protocol was immunoSEQ multiplex PCR, while the TCRdb copy is restricted to in-frame clones and leaves out a portion. Altogether under 500,000 clones are present, roughly nine tenths being singletons, with the ten largest covering roughly 1.1%. What was sequenced was PBMCs or T cells enriched from blood (not recorded which). These TCRs come from a man aged 25 to 45 who had recovered from COVID-19.

The chain recombines TRBV18 with TRBJ1-5, with 7 bases aligning to TRBD1. Germline CDR1 KGHSH, CDR2 LQKENI. The ends lost 3 bases at V and 4 bases at J; junction bases unmatched: 6. The CDR3 covers 15 residues. CDR3 region: CASSPPGTANQPQHF. The CDR3 DNA follows: TGTGCCAGCTCACCTCCCGGGACAGCAAATCAGCCCCAGCATTTT. Combining the CDR3 with reference TRBV18 and TRBJ1-5 gives the whole variable domain NAGVMQNPRHLVRRRGQEARLRCSPMKGHSHVYWYRQLPEEGLKFMVYLQKENIIDESGMPKERFSAEFPKEGPSILRIQQVVRGDSAAYFCASSPPGTANQPQHFGDGTRLSIL.

V is TRBV6-5 and J is TRBJ2-1, with 9 bases matching TRBD2. The V segment lost 8 bases and the J segment 5 bases; nucleotides outside the gene matches: 4. This CDR3 has 13 amino acids. Germline CDR1 and CDR2: MNHEY and SVGAGI. DNA of the CDR3: TGTGCCAGCTGGCTAGCGGGGAACAATGAGCAGTTCTTC. Translated: CASWLAGNNEQFF.

The gene calls are TRBV4-1 and TRBJ2-7; D might be TRBD2 (5 bases). The CDR3 loop spans 17 amino acids. Looked up from germline, CDR1 is MGHRA and CDR2 is YSYEKL. V was pared by 4 bases and J by 7 bases, with 26 bases between. CDR3 loop: CASSPITKTTLPGEQYF. The DNA of the CDR3 is TGCGCCAGCAGCCCTATAACCAAGACGACCCTCCCGGGGGAGCAGTACTTC.

This clone was seen once. The chain carries TRBV5-1 and TRBJ2-5; 10 nucleotides match TRBD2. With 4 bases clipped from V and 3 bases from J, the junction kept 6 bases outside the gene matches. The germline V gene encodes CDR1 SGHRS and CDR2 YFSETQ. CDR3 size: 15 residues. The CDR3 reads CASSASGSPEETQYF. The CDR3 DNA reads as TGCGCCAGCAGCGCTAGCGGGAGCCCCGAAGAGACCCAGTACTTC.

The J gene is TRBJ2-6, the V gene TRBV18; tentatively, D is TRBD2 (5 bases). In germline, CDR1 is KGHSH, CDR2 LQKENI. V lost 5 bases and J 0 bases, leaving 14 bases between the germline ends. This CDR3 region has 17 residues. The CDR3 DNA reads TGTGCCAGCTCAGATACCGGGGTACGCTCTGGGGCCAACGTCCTGACTTTC. Residues: CASSDTGVRSGANVLTF.

The gene calls are TRBV25-1 and TRBJ2-3; 9 nucleotides match TRBD2. The CDR3 contains 14 residues. The junction had 6 bases not matched to a gene; V was cut back by 6 bases and J by 5 bases. Germline CDR1 reads MGHDK; CDR2 reads SYGVNS. This CDR3 is CASRVAGVGDTQYF. In DNA form, the CDR3 reads TGTGCCAGCAGAGTAGCGGGAGTTGGAGATACGCAGTATTTT.

This sequence joins TRBV19 and TRBJ2-7; D may be TRBD2 (5 bases). CDR3 size: 14 residues. Germline V gene sequence: CDR1 LNHDA, CDR2 SQIVND (reference sequence). V was pared by 5 bases and J by 4 bases, with 15 bases between. The CDR3 spells CASSHSALQYEQYF. The CDR3 DNA sequence: TGTGCCAGTAGTCATAGCGCCCTTCAGTACGAGCAGTACTTC.

The chain employs TRBV9 and TRBJ1-5; no firm D call. The CDR3 sequence is 14 residues long. V was cut by 4 bases and J by 4 bases, with 12 bases left in between. Germline V CDR1 and CDR2: SGDLS, YYNGEE. The CDR3 region has the DNA TGTGCCAGCAGCCCTGCGGCAGTTAATCAGCCCCAGCATTTT. This codes for CASSPAAVNQPQHF. Variable domain in full (rest from reference TRBV9 and TRBJ1-5): DSGVTQTPKHLITATGQRVTLRCSPRSGDLSVYWYQQSLDQGLQFLIQYYNGEERAKGNILERFSAQQFPDLHSELNLSSLELGDSALYFCASSPAAVNQPQHFGDGTRLSIL.

This rearrangement joins TRBV2 to TRBJ1-1, with D possibly TRBD1 on 5 matching bases. CDR1 and CDR2 from the germline V gene are SNHLY and FYNNEI. Trimming took 7 bases from V and 1 from J, leaving 10 bases between them. The CDR3 extends over 13 amino acids. The CDR3 DNA is TGTGCCAGCACCGCGGACACGAACACTGAAGCTTTCTTT. This translates into CASTADTNTEAFF.

The chain employs TRBV5-6 and TRBJ2-1; 11 bases align to TRBD2. The trim removed 0 bases at V and 4 bases at J, leaving 6 bases unmatched. This CDR3 comprises 17 residues. Germline V gene data show CDR1 as SGHDT and CDR2 as YYEEEE. CDR3 in DNA: TGTGCCAGCAGCTTGGAAGTGGGGACTAGCGGATACAATGAGCAGTTCTTC. Its protein is CASSLEVGTSGYNEQFF.

The rearrangement uses TRBV5-4 and TRBJ1-2; D is perhaps TRBD1 (5 bases). The V gene's germline CDR1 is SGHNT and CDR2 YYREEE (reference sequence). CDR3 length: 13 residues. V lost 9 bases and J 6 bases, leaving 18 bases between the germline ends. The CDR3 DNA is TGTGCCACCCCGAAGCAGGGTTTGAATGGCTACACCTTC. This codes for CATPKQGLNGYTF. Full variable domain (missing parts from reference TRBV5-4 and TRBJ1-2): ETGVTQSPTHLIKTRGQQVTLRCSSQSGHNTVSWYQQALGQGPQFIFQYYREEENGRGNFPPRFSGLQFPNYSSELNVNALELDDSALYLCATPKQGLNGYTFGSGTRLTVV.

V usage is TRBV9 and J usage is TRBJ1-2; D possibly corresponds to TRBD1 (5 bases). This CDR3 is built from 14 residues. The V end was cut by 4 bases, the J end by 6 bases, with 16 bases between. Germline values: CDR1 SGDLS, CDR2 YYNGEE. CDR3 in amino acids: CASSPNAGQHGYTF. The DNA for the CDR3 is TGTGCCAGCAGCCCCAACGCGGGGCAGCATGGCTACACCTTC. The full variable domain, rest sourced from reference TRBV9 and TRBJ1-2, is DSGVTQTPKHLITATGQRVTLRCSPRSGDLSVYWYQQSLDQGLQFLIQYYNGEERAKGNILERFSAQQFPDLHSELNLSSLELGDSALYFCASSPNAGQHGYTFGSGTRLTVV.

This chain connects TRBV14 to TRBJ2-1; 8 bases align to TRBD2. The germline CDR1 and CDR2 sequences are SGHDN and FVKESK. The CDR3 spans 16 residues. V trimming: 1 base; J trimming: 8 bases; junction bases outside the gene matches: 10. In DNA form, the CDR3 reads TGTGCCAGCAGCCAAGGTCTCGGGAGGGTGGGAGATGAGCAGTTCTTC. The encoded protein is CASSQGLGRVGDEQFF.

The chain has TRBV4-1 and TRBJ2-3, with D perhaps TRBD1 (5 bases). The germline CDR1 and CDR2 sequences are MGHRA and YSYEKL. V was shortened by 1 base and J by 4 bases, with 12 bases between the two germline ends. The CDR3 loop spans 15 amino acids. The CDR3 DNA sequence: TGCGCCAGCAGCCAAGTTGTACAGGCCCCAGATACGCAGTATTTT. It codes for CASSQVVQAPDTQYF.

The chain employs TRBV18 and TRBJ2-3; 13 nucleotides match TRBD2. In germline, CDR1 is KGHSH, CDR2 LQKENI. The V and J ends lost 2 bases and 5 bases, in that order; junction bases with no gene match: 4. This CDR3 contains 16 residues. The CDR3 DNA reads TGTGCCAGCTCACCAGGGACTAGCGGGACGGGAGATACGCAGTATTTT. Translated: CASSPGTSGTGDTQYF.

The V call is TRBV10-1, the J call TRBJ1-1; D is unclear. The CDR3 has 14 amino acids. The V and J ends lost 2 bases and 1 base respectively, with 8 bases between them. The germline V gene encodes CDR1 WNHNN and CDR2 SYGVQD (reference sequence). The CDR3 region has the DNA TGCGCCAGCAGTGAGCACAGTGCGAACACTGAAGCTTTCTTT. Its protein is CASSEHSANTEAFF.

The rearrangement uses TRBV19 and TRBJ1-1; a weak D match, TRBD1 (5 bases). This CDR3 contains 13 residues. Trimming shortened V by 5 bases and J by 3 bases, and 10 bases separated the two germline ends. Germline CDR1 reads LNHDA; CDR2 reads SQIVND (reference sequence). The CDR3 DNA reads TGTGCCAGTAGTCCTACAGGTTACACTGAAGCTTTCTTT. Translation: CASSPTGYTEAFF.

The genes are TRBV11-2 and TRBJ2-1; TRBD2 aligns across 10 bases. CDR1 is SGHAT and CDR2 is FQNNGV in the germline V gene. This CDR3 spans 15 amino acids. Germline trimming cut 5 bases from V and 4 bases from J; bases unmatched to any gene: 5. CDR3 protein: CASSDGTSEYNEQFF. For the CDR3, the DNA is TGTGCCAGCAGCGACGGGACTAGCGAGTACAATGAGCAGTTCTTC.

This clone was picked up a small number of times. This chain joins TRBV30 and TRBJ1-5, with 7 positions matching TRBD1. The CDR3 has 14 residues. CDR1 is GTSNPN, CDR2 SVGIG, per germline (reference sequence). V dropped 2 bases and J dropped 7; count of bases not matched to a gene: 8. CDR3 protein: CAWSSGAGGQPQHF. The CDR3 DNA is TGTGCCTGGAGTTCGGGGGCAGGGGGACAGCCCCAGCATTTT.

The chain couples TRBV20-1 to TRBJ1-2; D is uncertain. This CDR3 has 13 residues. V was trimmed by 3 bases and J by 2 bases, leaving 10 bases between them. CDR1 is DFQATT, CDR2 SNEGSKA, per germline (reference sequence). For the CDR3, the DNA is TGCAGTGCTAGTCTCCCGGGGAACTATGGCTACACCTTC. Protein: CSASLPGNYGYTF.

The chain employs TRBV27 and TRBJ1-4; TRBD1 is a possible D gene (6 bases). CDR1 and CDR2 (germline): MNHEY, SMNVEV (reference sequence). This CDR3 spans 15 amino acids. Trimming removed 2 bases at V and 14 bases at J, with 21 bases between. CDR3: CASSLSWTAPEELFF. CDR3 in DNA: TGTGCCAGCAGTTTAAGTTGGACAGCGCCCGAAGAGCTGTTTTTT. The entire variable domain, with the rest obtained from reference TRBV27 and TRBJ1-4, is as follows: EAQVTQNPRYLITVTGKKLTVTCSQNMNHEYMSWYRQDPGLGLRQIYYSMNVEVTDKGDVPEGYKVSRKEKRNFPLILESPSPNQTSLYFCASSLSWTAPEELFFGSGTQLSVL.

This clone was seen more than once but under ten times. The chain links TRBV27 to TRBJ2-1; 10 bases agree with TRBD2. Per germline, CDR1 MNHEY and CDR2 SMNVEV (reference sequence). The CDR3 has 15 residues. The J segment lost 6 bases and the V segment lost 5 bases, leaving 7 bases of the junction unmatched. CDR3 residues: CASSEAGTSANEQFF. CDR3 nucleotides: TGTGCCAGCAGTGAAGCCGGGACTAGCGCCAATGAGCAGTTCTTC.

This chain links TRBV5-1 with TRBJ2-2, with TRBD2 matching 9 bases. This CDR3 is built from 15 residues. Germline loops: CDR1 SGHRS, CDR2 YFSETQ. Unmatched junction bases numbered 8, after V lost 4 bases and J lost 7 bases. Written as DNA, the CDR3 is TGCGCCAGCAGCACCCTTGCGGGAGGGAGCGGGGAGCTGTTTTTT. Encoded protein: CASSTLAGGSGELFF.

This chain uses TRBV7-6 with TRBJ2-1; 10 nucleotides align to TRBD2. Germline V gene sequence: CDR1 SGHVS, CDR2 FNYEAQ. The J segment lost 7 bases and the V segment lost 1 base, leaving 4 bases of the junction unmatched. This CDR3 contains 15 residues. CDR3: CASSLGNSGGNEQFF. DNA of the CDR3: TGTGCCAGCAGCTTAGGGAATAGCGGGGGGAATGAGCAGTTCTTC.

V is TRBV21-1 and J is TRBJ2-2; the DNA was not compared with TRBD2, the D call given in the table. TRBV21-1 is reported as a pseudogene. The CDR3 length is 19 residues. For the CDR3, the DNA is TGTGCCAGCAGTCAAAAGGGACTAGCGGGCCTGAATAACACCGGGGAGCTGTTTTTT. It yields the protein CASSQKGLAGLNNTGELFF.

The chain is built from TRBV3-1 (or the pseudogene TRBV3-2) and TRBJ2-2, with 7 positions matching TRBD2. Germline loops: CDR1 LGHDT, CDR2 YNNKEL (reference sequence). Trimming cost V 2 bases and J 4 bases; bases outside gene matches: 10. The CDR3 covers 17 residues. The CDR3 sequence: CASSQSVAGRGTGELFF. The CDR3 DNA sequence: TGTGCCAGCAGCCAAAGCGTGGCAGGGAGGGGCACCGGGGAGCTGTTTTTT.

The chain uses TRBV10-3 and TRBJ2-7; perhaps TRBD1 as D (5 bases). Per germline, CDR1 ENHRY and CDR2 SYGVKD. Between the trimmed V and J ends, which lost 8 bases and 4 bases, there was a span of 9 bases. The CDR3 is 11 residues long. The CDR3 sequence: CAIGQGYEQYF. The DNA for the CDR3 is TGTGCCATCGGCCAGGGATACGAGCAGTACTTC.

Turning to this clone: Other DNA variants within this sample encode the same CDR3. V is TRBV6-5 and J is TRBJ2-7, with TRBD2 matching 7 bases. The V segment lost 8 bases and the J segment 0 bases; nucleotides outside the gene matches: 1. The CDR3 consists of 12 residues. Germline V gives CDR1 MNHEY, CDR2 SVGAGI. CDR3 DNA sequence: TGTGCCAGCTCTAGCGGCTCCTACGAGCAGTACTTC. This sequence encodes CASSSGSYEQYF.

The chain couples TRBV7-2 to TRBJ1-1, with TRBD1 identical over 10 bases. The CDR3 has 15 amino acids. V lost 2 bases and J lost 11; bases outside the gene matches: 11. CDR1 SGHTA and CDR2 FQGNSA come from the germline V gene. The CDR3, as DNA: TGTGCCAGCAGCTTACTTGCGGGACAGGGGATTGCGGCTTTCTTT. Amino acids: CASSLLAGQGIAAFF.

This clone was detected only a few times. The chain recombines TRBV7-9 with TRBJ2-4; 7 bases are a match to TRBD2. CDR3 length equals 13 residues. Germline values: CDR1 SEHNR, CDR2 FQNEAQ (reference sequence). V was clipped by 5 bases and J by 9 bases; unmatched bases: 7. The CDR3 bases are TGTGCCAGCAGCGATCCAAGCGGGGCCATTCAGTACTTC. It is translated as CASSDPSGAIQYF.

The chain's CDR3 is CASSLGSSGSQETQYF. The DNA of the CDR3 is TGCGCCAGCAGCTTGGGGTCTAGCGGGAGCCAAGAGACCCAGTACTTC. The chain joins TRBV5-1 to TRBJ2-5, with TRBD2 matching 10 bases. The CDR3 has 16 residues. The germline CDR1 and CDR2 sequences are SGHRS and YFSETQ. The V segment lost 0 bases and the J segment 1 base; nucleotides outside the gene matches: 3.